This entry is about one T cell receptor beta chain. Its cognate antigen is unknown. Germline CDR1 is SGHDT and CDR2 is YYEEEE. This CDR3 comprises 17 residues. V shed 4 bases and J shed 0 bases, with 14 bases lying between them. The entry originates in a study of beta chain features in type 1 diabetes. All of the isolated RNA was reverse transcribed, so expressed TCRB transcripts were sequenced. Only in-frame clones appear in the TCRdb table, and some are missing; sequencing was by immunoSEQ multiplex PCR. The data show approximately 470,000 clones, approximately 30% seen once. Overall study results and limits: Sampled from patients, naive, central memory and Treg TCRB repertoires appeared more similar than those sampled from healthy donors.

The genes are TRBV5-6 and TRBJ2-6, with D perhaps TRBD1 or TRBD2 (5 bases each). Sequencing used naive CD4+ T cells from blood. The clonotype originates from a man aged 18 to 29 in good health. Here the CDR3 reads CASSPPWGSSGANVLTF. DNA for the CDR3: TGTGCCAGCAGCCCGCCCTGGGGGAGCTCTGGGGCCAACGTCCTGACTTTC.